The present TCR beta chain was sequenced within a study of blood T cell repertoires in COVID-19. Turning to the study itself: In each case, the material was cDNA or gDNA derived from T cells, B-cell-depleted T cells, or PBMCs.

V lost 3 bases and J lost 1, with 9 bases in between. This CDR3 is 14 amino acids long. Germline CDR1 SGHAT, CDR2 FQNNGV. The table came from immunoSEQ multiplex PCR; TCRdb's copy has only in-frame clones and leaves some out. The table has 150,000 to 250,000 clones, about 85% seen once. Sequencing was performed on PBMCs or T cells enriched from blood (not recorded which). The V and J genes are TRBV11-2 and TRBJ1-1; D remains unclear. The receptor was isolated from a woman aged 30 to 39 who had recovered from COVID-19. In DNA form, the CDR3 reads TGTGCCAGCAGCTTTACACAGTCGAACACTGAAGCTTTCTTT. The encoded protein is CASSFTQSNTEAFF.